The 18 T cell receptor beta chains below come from one sample, sequenced in a study of STAT5B mutations in CD4+ large granular lymphocyte leukemia. Sequenced by immunoSEQ multiplex PCR; TCRdb stores in-frame clones only, minus some. The sample records tens of thousands of clones, about two thirds being singletons. Input material: CD4+ T cells from blood buffy coats. These receptors were obtained from a human donor in good health.

V and J are TRBV6-6 and TRBJ1-1; no reliable D call. The CDR3 loop spans 14 amino acids. V was shortened by 4 bases and J by 5 bases, with 14 bases between the two germline ends. From germline, CDR1 is MNHNY and CDR2 SVGAGI (reference sequence). The CDR3 reads CASSFSPGRTEAFF. Written as DNA, the CDR3 is TGTGCCAGCAGTTTCTCGCCCGGACGGACTGAAGCTTTCTTT.

The rearrangement joins TRBV9 to TRBJ2-3; D gene unclear. Germline CDR1 is SGDLS and CDR2 is YYNGEE. The CDR3 has 14 residues. Trimming removed 4 bases from V and 0 bases from J, with 9 bases in between. CDR3: CASSRRASTDTQYF. DNA for the CDR3: TGTGCCAGCAGCAGGCGAGCTAGCACAGATACGCAGTATTTT.

In its sample, this clone was seen once. V and J are TRBV18 and TRBJ2-7; TRBD2 matches at 11 bases. Germline V gene lookup returns CDR1 KGHSH and CDR2 LQKENI. The CDR3 runs to 14 residues. The V and J ends lost 5 bases and 2 bases, in that order; junction bases with no gene match: 2. The CDR3 DNA reads as TGTGCCAGCTCAACTAGCGGGGGTCCCTACGAGCAGTACTTC. Its protein product is CASSTSGGPYEQYF.

The chain links TRBV6-6 to TRBJ2-3; TRBD2 aligns across 11 bases. V was clipped by 5 bases and J by 3 bases; unmatched bases: 4. The CDR3 is made up of 15 amino acids. Looked up from germline, CDR1 is MNHNY and CDR2 is SVGAGI (reference sequence). CDR3 nucleotides: TGTGCCAGCAGTCCTAGCGGGGGGCGGACAGATACGCAGTATTTT. This gives the protein CASSPSGGRTDTQYF.

The V and J genes are TRBV6-6 and TRBJ2-3; no clear D. V gave up 5 bases and J gave up 5 bases, with 5 bases separating them. The germline gives CDR1 MNHNY, CDR2 SVGAGI (reference sequence). The CDR3 totals 11 residues. The CDR3 here is CASSPRDTQYF. DNA of the CDR3: TGTGCCAGCAGTCCGAGAGATACGCAGTATTTT.

V usage is TRBV19 and J usage is TRBJ1-6; possibly TRBD1 for D (5 bases). The CDR3 is 16 residues long. The V gene lost 10 bases and the J gene lost 0 bases, with 16 bases spanning the gap. CDR1 LNHDA and CDR2 SQIVND come from the germline V gene (reference sequence). CDR3 loop: CATRAGQSSYNSPLHF. The CDR3, as DNA: TGTGCCACCCGGGCAGGGCAAAGCTCCTATAATTCACCCCTCCACTTT.

The chain employs TRBV19 and TRBJ1-2, with 7 bases lining up with TRBD1. Germline CDR1 is LNHDA and CDR2 is SQIVND (reference sequence). The CDR3 runs 14 residues. With 1 base clipped from V and 7 bases from J, the junction kept 6 bases outside the gene matches. The DNA of the CDR3 is TGTGCCAGTAGTATAGTCGGCACAGGGGCTGGCTACACCTTC. Translated: CASSIVGTGAGYTF.

This chain connects TRBV5-1 to TRBJ1-1; 7 positions match TRBD1. CDR3 size: 14 residues. Germline V gene data show CDR1 as SGHRS and CDR2 as YFSETQ. J was trimmed by 8 bases and V by 0 bases; bases with no gene match: 7. CDR3 nucleotide sequence: TGCGCCAGCAGCTTGGAGACACCCAGGGGGGAAGCTTTCTTT. Protein sequence: CASSLETPRGEAFF.

V usage is TRBV4-1 and J usage is TRBJ2-1, with D tentatively TRBD1 or TRBD2 (5 bases each). The CDR3 runs 16 residues. CDR1 MGHRA and CDR2 YSYEKL come from the germline V gene. The germline V and J ends were trimmed by 1 base and 8 bases, with 18 bases remaining between them. The CDR3 loop reads CASSQGGGYDWDEQFF. The CDR3 DNA sequence: TGCGCCAGCAGCCAAGGGGGCGGGTACGATTGGGATGAGCAGTTCTTC.

The rearrangement uses TRBV6-5 and TRBJ1-6; no clear D gene. The CDR3 length is 14 residues. Germline V gene sequence: CDR1 MNHEY, CDR2 SVGAGI. The ends were cut back, 6 bases at V and 12 bases at J, with 18 bases in the middle. CDR3 bases: TGTGCCAGCAGCAGTTCTCCTTTGGTGTTACCCCTCCACTTT. This gives the protein CASSSSPLVLPLHF.

This clone was observed once. This chain joins TRBV21-1 and TRBJ1-4. TRBV21-1 is a pseudogene locus. The CDR3 extends over 19 amino acids. The CDR3 spells CASSKGRIPGPRQDEKLFF. CDR3 coding DNA: TGTGCCAGCAGCAAAGGAAGGATTCCGGGACCCCGGCAGGATGAAAAACTGTTTTTT.

The chain links TRBV6-1 to TRBJ2-3; D gene unclear. Germline V lookup: CDR1 MNHNS, CDR2 SASEGT. This CDR3 region has 14 residues. V was pared by 10 bases and J by 1 base, with 15 bases between. This CDR3 reads CAIQPAYRTDTQYF. CDR3 DNA: TGTGCCATCCAGCCCGCTTACCGCACAGATACGCAGTATTTT.

This chain links TRBV29-1 with TRBJ2-7; weak D call: TRBD1 (8 bases). Looked up from germline, CDR1 is SQVTM and CDR2 is ANQGSEA. The CDR3 has 12 residues. V was pared by 7 bases and J by 11 bases, with 21 bases between. The DNA for the CDR3 is TGCAGCGCCGGGGGGCACAGGGGGGAGGAGTACTTC. The encoded protein is CSAGGHRGEEYF.

The genes are TRBV28 and TRBJ2-1; D call uncertain. Germline V gene lookup returns CDR1 MDHEN and CDR2 SYDVKM. The V gene lost 3 bases and the J gene lost 3 bases, with 9 bases spanning the gap. The length of the CDR3 is 14 residues. The CDR3 protein is CASSFSNGYNEQFF. In nucleotides, the CDR3 is TGTGCCAGCAGTTTCTCGAACGGCTACAATGAGCAGTTCTTC.

The V call is TRBV18, the J call TRBJ2-2; 9 bases align to TRBD1. Per the germline V gene, CDR1 is KGHSH and CDR2 is LQKENI. The length of the CDR3 is 18 residues. Losses at the gene ends were 3 bases for V and 1 base for J; bases not matched to a gene: 9. The CDR3 here is CASSPNTGTGMNTGELFF. The CDR3, as DNA: TGTGCCAGCTCACCCAACACCGGGACAGGGATGAACACCGGGGAGCTGTTTTTT.

V gene TRBV2 combines with J gene TRBJ2-2, with D possibly TRBD2 on 5 matching bases. The length of the CDR3 is 14 residues. Trimming stripped 6 bases from V and 1 base from J, with 9 bases between. Germline V gives CDR1 SNHLY, CDR2 FYNNEI. The CDR3 sequence is CASRASGNTGELFF. As DNA, the CDR3 is TGTGCCAGCAGGGCCAGCGGGAACACCGGGGAGCTGTTTTTT.

This clone was seen only a few times. This chain joins TRBV19 and TRBJ1-5, with D possibly TRBD1 on 6 matching bases. In germline, CDR1 is LNHDA, CDR2 SQIVND (reference sequence). Deletions cut 1 base from V and 6 bases from J, with 16 bases between. The CDR3 contains 16 residues. Written as DNA, the CDR3 is TGTGCCAGTAGTATAGGGGGAGACAGGACCACTCAGCCCCAGCATTTT. Translation gives CASSIGGDRTTQPQHF.

The chain joins TRBV6-6 to TRBJ2-1; D uncertain. This CDR3 region has 13 residues. Germline V gene data show CDR1 as MNHNY and CDR2 as SVGAGI (reference sequence). Trimming took 2 bases from V and 3 from J, leaving 5 bases between them. In DNA, the CDR3 is TGTGCCAGCAGTTACGACAACTACAATGAGCAGTTCTTC. Translation gives CASSYDNYNEQFF.